This TCR beta chain was documented in a study of blood T cell repertoires in COVID-19. Study in general: The United States, Italy and Spain provided the acute and convalescent COVID-19 samples.

Recovered participants had two consecutive negative NP/OP PCR tests, healthcare professional clearance, or symptom resolution. Original analysis: Amplification of reference gene primers was used by the study to estimate nucleated cell counts. TCRdb's copy holds only in-frame clones and misses some; the assay was immunoSEQ multiplex PCR. That table is the source of V, J and clone size, and D and trimming were worked out from the DNA. The table records under 200,000 clones, over 70% of them present only once. The CDR3 spans 14 residues. V was pared by 0 bases and J by 4 bases, with 9 bases between. Germline values: CDR1 LNHNV, CDR2 YYDKDF (reference sequence).

This TCR was recovered from a woman aged 55-69 years who had recovered from COVID-19. V is TRBV15 and J is TRBJ2-5; weak D call: TRBD1 (6 bases). Input material: PBMCs or T cells enriched from blood (not recorded which). The CDR3 DNA sequence: TGTGCCACCAGCAGAGATCAAGGGGGAGAGACCCAGTACTTC. This encodes CATSRDQGGETQYF.